One and the same sample provided the 15 T cell receptor beta chains below, sequenced in a study of long-term antiretroviral therapy in people with HIV. Survey-level resolution applied to immunoSEQ assay v3.0. Generated by immunoSEQ multiplex PCR, the TCRdb table keeps only in-frame clones and is missing some. The sample includes about 19,000 clones, roughly 83% of them seen just once. The sample consisted of unsorted PBMCs, taken 0.9 years after starting antiretroviral therapy. These receptors were collected from a man younger than 35 with HIV.

The chain joins TRBV5-1 to TRBJ1-4, with a possible D match to TRBD1 (6 bases). V shed 3 bases and J shed 7 bases, with 16 bases lying between them. Germline V gene lookup returns CDR1 SGHRS and CDR2 YFSETQ. This CDR3 region has 15 residues. The CDR3 coding sequence is TGCGCCAGCAGCTCTTCGACAGGTGGTAGTGAAAAACTGTTTTTT. This codes for CASSSSTGGSEKLFF.

This chain connects TRBV19 to TRBJ1-5; D is possibly TRBD1 (6 bases). The CDR3 is 16 residues long. The germline gives CDR1 LNHDA, CDR2 SQIVND (reference sequence). Trimming took 4 bases from V and 3 from J, leaving 16 bases between them. The CDR3 spells CASSTPIGQTNQPQHF. In nucleotides, the CDR3 is TGTGCCAGTAGTACCCCGATCGGACAGACCAATCAGCCCCAGCATTTT.

The J gene is TRBJ2-7, the V gene TRBV6-5; no definite D call. The CDR3 extends over 13 amino acids. Trimming took 7 bases from V and 2 from J, leaving 12 bases between them. Germline CDR1 and CDR2: MNHEY and SVGAGI. The DNA of the CDR3 is TGTGCCAGCACCGAGCGTCCTACCTACGAGCAGTACTTC. It encodes CASTERPTYEQYF.

The chain uses TRBV29-1 and TRBJ1-4; TRBD1 matches at 10 bases. CDR3 length: 13 amino acids. V was clipped by 6 bases and J by 6 bases; unmatched bases: 4. CDR1 is SQVTM and CDR2 is ANQGSEA in the germline V gene. For the CDR3, the DNA is TGCAGCGTCCGGACAGGGGGGGATGAAAAACTGTTTTTT. Encoded protein: CSVRTGGDEKLFF.

The chain's CDR3 is CASSSSIENYGYTF. In DNA, the CDR3 is TGTGCCAGCAGCTCGTCCATCGAAAACTATGGCTACACCTTC. This rearrangement joins TRBV7-9 to TRBJ1-2; D is unclear. Germline-derived CDR1 and CDR2 are SEHNR and FQNEAQ (reference sequence). CDR3 size: 14 residues. Trimming stripped 4 bases from V and 2 bases from J, with 11 bases between.

The chain uses TRBV5-4 and TRBJ1-1, with D possibly TRBD1 on 5 matching bases. Trimming took off 4 bases at V and 11 bases at J, with 18 bases between the two ends. The CDR3 totals 13 residues. Germline V lookup: CDR1 SGHNT, CDR2 YYREEE (reference sequence). Here the CDR3 DNA reads TGTGCCAGCAGCCCCTCAGAACCAGGGCGTGCTTTCTTT. This encodes CASSPSEPGRAFF.

The V call is TRBV5-5, the J call TRBJ2-3; 10 nucleotides align to TRBD1. CDR3 size: 17 residues. Germline trimming cut 4 bases from V and 5 bases from J; bases unmatched to any gene: 13. Per germline, CDR1 SGHKS and CDR2 YYEKEE (reference sequence). CDR3 in DNA: TGTGCCAGCAGCCTGGAGGTTCAGACAGGGGGCCGAGATACGCAGTATTTT. Its translation: CASSLEVQTGGRDTQYF.

The chain links TRBV6-5 to TRBJ2-1, with 10 nucleotides matching TRBD2. CDR3 length equals 15 residues. From germline, CDR1 is MNHEY and CDR2 SVGAGI. The trim removed 6 bases at V and 6 bases at J, leaving 8 bases unmatched. The CDR3 nucleotides are TGTGCCAGCAGCCCCACTAGCGGGGACTCCAATGAGCAGTTCTTC. It encodes CASSPTSGDSNEQFF.

The chain is built from TRBV19 and TRBJ2-2; 11 bases align to TRBD2. Germline V gene lookup returns CDR1 LNHDA and CDR2 SQIVND (reference sequence). Trimming took 5 bases from V and 6 from J; bases not matched to a gene: 5. This CDR3 has 15 amino acids. In nucleotides, the CDR3 is TGTGCCAGTAGTGTACTAGCGGGGGCCGCCGGGGAGCTGTTTTTT. It is translated as CASSVLAGAAGELFF.

V is TRBV5-1 and J is TRBJ2-7; 8 nucleotides line up with TRBD1. The CDR3 extends over 14 amino acids. Unmatched junction bases numbered 6, after V lost 2 bases and J lost 5 bases. Germline V gene lookup returns CDR1 SGHRS and CDR2 YFSETQ. The CDR3 reads CASSFGQGDHEQYF. CDR3 nucleotides: TGCGCCAGCAGCTTTGGACAGGGTGATCACGAGCAGTACTTC.

J is TRBJ1-1 and V is TRBV5-1, with D hard to call. Germline values: CDR1 SGHRS, CDR2 YFSETQ. This CDR3 is 15 amino acids long. The V and J ends lost 5 bases and 5 bases respectively, with 19 bases between them. The CDR3 reads CASRPRASEGTEAFF. CDR3 nucleotide sequence: TGCGCCAGCAGACCAAGGGCGTCGGAGGGAACTGAAGCTTTCTTT.

The V and J genes are TRBV10-2 and TRBJ2-1, with D maybe TRBD1 (5 bases). The CDR3 has 13 residues. The V end was cut by 7 bases, the J end by 0 bases, with 7 bases between. The germline V gene encodes CDR1 WSHSY and CDR2 SAAADI. CDR3 region: CASTTVSYNEQFF. In nucleotides, the CDR3 is TGCGCCAGCACGACAGTCTCCTACAATGAGCAGTTCTTC.

This chain connects TRBV19 to TRBJ1-5, with D unresolved. The V and J ends lost 3 bases and 4 bases respectively, with 7 bases between them. The CDR3 extends over 13 amino acids. Germline lookup yields CDR1 LNHDA and CDR2 SQIVND (reference sequence). In DNA form, the CDR3 reads TGTGCCAGTAGTATCCACGGGAATCAGCCCCAGCATTTT. This sequence encodes CASSIHGNQPQHF. The entire variable domain, with the rest obtained from reference TRBV19 and TRBJ1-5, is as follows: DGGITQSPKYLFRKEGQNVTLSCEQNLNHDAMYWYRQDPGQGLRLIYYSQIVNDFQKGDIAEGYSVSREKKESFPLTVTSAQKNPTAFYLCASSIHGNQPQHFGDGTRLSIL.

This clone was picked up a small number of times. This chain connects TRBV5-4 to TRBJ2-2, with 11 bases that match TRBD1. Per the germline V gene, CDR1 is SGHNT and CDR2 is YYREEE (reference sequence). After removal of 4 bases from V and 6 bases from J, the junction contained 5 bases not matched to a gene. The CDR3 loop spans 15 amino acids. CDR3 sequence (DNA): TGTGCCAGCAGCACGGGGGGACAGGGGGCCGGGGAGCTGTTTTTT. Its protein product is CASSTGGQGAGELFF. The full variable domain, in which reference TRBV5-4 and TRBJ2-2 provide the parts outside the CDR3, is ETGVTQSPTHLIKTRGQQVTLRCSSQSGHNTVSWYQQALGQGPQFIFQYYREEENGRGNFPPRFSGLQFPNYSSELNVNALELDDSALYLCASSTGGQGAGELFFGEGSRLTVL.

The gene calls are TRBV10-3 and TRBJ1-2; weak D call: TRBD1 (6 bases). Trimming took 9 bases from V and 5 from J, leaving 16 bases between them. CDR1 ENHRY and CDR2 SYGVKD come from the germline V gene. This CDR3 comprises 13 residues. The CDR3 protein is CAMGGRVGYGYTF. CDR3 bases: TGTGCCATGGGGGGCCGAGTGGGATATGGCTACACCTTC.